The present T cell receptor beta chain was sequenced within a study of blood T cell repertoires in COVID-19. J lost 0 bases, V lost 8 bases, and 8 bases had no gene match. Germline assignment: CDR1 GTSNPN and CDR2 SVGIG (reference sequence). The CDR3 has 15 residues. As processed by the authors: Reference gene primer amplification in the assay estimated nucleated cell counts. Using immunoSEQ multiplex PCR, the repertoire was profiled, and TCRdb retains in-frame clones only, with some absent. V and J calls and clone size are those listed in that table; D and trimming were worked out from the DNA. Here the sample spans roughly 320,000 clones, roughly 90% being singletons.

The V call is TRBV30, the J call TRBJ1-4, with 8 nucleotides matching TRBD1. The sequenced sample consisted of PBMCs or T cells enriched from blood (not recorded which). The receptor was isolated from a woman aged 30 to 39 who had been exposed to COVID-19. The CDR3 DNA follows: TGTGCCCGAGGACAGGGAATAACAACTAATGAAAAACTGTTTTTT. Translated, it gives CARGQGITTNEKLFF.